Listed here are 30 T cell receptor beta chains from one sample, sequenced in a study of shared clonotypes between healthy human individuals. Profiling relied on immunoSEQ multiplex PCR, and the TCRdb table lists in-frame clones only, not all of them. The table includes roughly 700,000 clones, around 67% detected once. The source material was memory CD4+ T cells sorted from blood. Noted subset: CD45RA-negative fraction. These TCRs come from a woman under 40 in good health.

A few counts support this clone. The J gene is TRBJ2-2, the V gene TRBV28; 12 bases are shared with TRBD2. This CDR3 has 15 residues. Germline V gene data show CDR1 as MDHEN and CDR2 as SYDVKM. Trimming cost V 10 bases and J 7 bases; bases outside gene matches: 10. In DNA, the CDR3 is TGTGCCACCCTCTCTAGCGGGAGGGCCCTCGGGGAGCTGTTTTTT. Amino acids: CATLSSGRALGELFF.

The chain combines TRBV27 with TRBJ1-1, with TRBD1 identical over 9 bases. The length of the CDR3 is 15 residues. Germline trimming cut 5 bases from V and 4 bases from J; bases unmatched to any gene: 8. Germline V CDR1 and CDR2: MNHEY, SMNVEV (reference sequence). CDR3 region: CASSTSGTGITEAFF. The CDR3 DNA is TGTGCCAGCAGTACGTCCGGGACAGGGATCACTGAAGCTTTCTTT.

The rearrangement uses TRBV9 and TRBJ2-7, with TRBD2 identical over 7 bases. Germline loops: CDR1 SGDLS, CDR2 YYNGEE. Trimming removed 4 bases from V and 1 base from J; junction bases left unmatched: 11. This CDR3 has 16 residues. The CDR3 region has the DNA TGTGCCAGCAGCCCAGGGATGGCGGGAGCGTCCTACGAGCAGTACTTC. This sequence encodes CASSPGMAGASYEQYF.

V gene TRBV15 combines with J gene TRBJ2-4; no firm D call. Germline loops: CDR1 LNHNV, CDR2 YYDKDF (reference sequence). The CDR3 covers 13 residues. The V gene lost 5 bases and the J gene lost 7 bases, with 12 bases spanning the gap. CDR3 loop: CATSRPEGNIQYF. Written as DNA, the CDR3 is TGTGCCACCAGCCGGCCGGAAGGGAACATTCAGTACTTC. Complete variable domain (other parts from reference TRBV15 and TRBJ2-4): DAMVIQNPRYQVTQFGKPVTLSCSQTLNHNVMYWYQQKSSQAPKLLFHYYDKDFNNEADTPDNFQSRRPNTSFCFLDIRSPGLGDTAMYLCATSRPEGNIQYFGAGTRLSVL.

The V gene is TRBV28, the J gene TRBJ2-7; D is perhaps TRBD1 (6 bases). The CDR3 runs to 13 residues. V was shortened by 6 bases and J by 7 bases, with 16 bases between the two germline ends. Germline CDR1 reads MDHEN; CDR2 reads SYDVKM. CDR3 region: CASRLFGGGEQYF. CDR3 nucleotides: TGTGCCAGCAGACTTTTTGGGGGCGGGGAGCAGTACTTC.

This clone was picked up one time. This sequence joins TRBV6-6 and TRBJ2-5; 10 positions match TRBD2. The CDR3 spans 16 residues. Trimming cost V 7 bases and J 4 bases; bases outside gene matches: 12. Germline V gene lookup returns CDR1 MNHNY and CDR2 SVGAGI (reference sequence). CDR3: CASTPSRLAGVETQYF. CDR3 in DNA: TGTGCCAGCACCCCCAGTAGGCTAGCGGGAGTAGAGACCCAGTACTTC.

V and J are TRBV6-6 and TRBJ1-2; TRBD1 might be the D (5 bases). The CDR3 length is 11 residues. V was clipped by 10 bases and J by 3 bases, with 9 bases between them. The germline gives CDR1 MNHNY, CDR2 SVGAGI (reference sequence). This CDR3 is CATGGDYGYTF. As DNA, the CDR3 is TGTGCCACTGGGGGGGACTATGGCTACACCTTC.

Notes on this clone: The sample has other DNA sequences that encode this CDR3 too. The gene calls are TRBV27 and TRBJ2-3; tentatively, D is TRBD1 (6 bases). Germline CDR1 MNHEY, CDR2 SMNVEV (reference sequence). CDR3 size: 13 residues. V was trimmed by 2 bases and J by 4 bases, leaving 7 bases between them. The CDR3 DNA reads as TGTGCCAGCAGTTTACAGGGGTCAGATACGCAGTATTTT. It codes for CASSLQGSDTQYF.

This clone was found once. The CDR3 protein is CASRDPGQGDEQYF. For the CDR3, the DNA is TGTGCCAGCAGGGATCCGGGACAGGGTGACGAGCAGTACTTC. The chain combines TRBV28 with TRBJ2-7, with 9 positions matching TRBD1. The CDR3 sequence is 14 residues long. Germline lookup yields CDR1 MDHEN and CDR2 SYDVKM. V shed 6 bases and J 5 bases; nucleotides not matched to a gene: 8. Full variable domain (missing parts from reference TRBV28 and TRBJ2-7): DVKVTQSSRYLVKRTGEKVFLECVQDMDHENMFWYRQDPGLGLRLIYFSYDVKMKEKGDIPEGYSVSREKKERFSLILESASTNQTSMYLCASRDPGQGDEQYFGPGTRLTVT.

The chain combines TRBV10-2 with TRBJ2-7, with a tentative D call TRBD1 (5 bases). The CDR3 is made up of 15 amino acids. V lost 4 bases to trimming and J lost 7 bases, with 20 bases between them. Germline lookup yields CDR1 WSHSY and CDR2 SAAADI. CDR3 protein: CASSGGQGKRKEQYF. The DNA of the CDR3 is TGCGCCAGCAGTGGTGGGCAGGGTAAGCGTAAGGAGCAGTACTTC.

At least ten counts were recorded for this clone. The chain carries TRBV27 and TRBJ1-5, with D unclear. V gave up 6 bases and J gave up 6 bases, with 9 bases separating them. Germline V gene data show CDR1 as MNHEY and CDR2 as SMNVEV (reference sequence). The CDR3 is made up of 12 amino acids. The CDR3 sequence: CASSPAGQPQHF. The CDR3 nucleotides read TGTGCCAGCAGCCCGGCCGGTCAGCCCCAGCATTTT.

The rearrangement uses TRBV5-5 and TRBJ2-1, with a weak D call TRBD1 (6 bases). This CDR3 is 14 amino acids long. V lost 2 bases, J lost 5 bases, and 11 bases lay in between. In germline, CDR1 is SGHKS, CDR2 YYEKEE (reference sequence). The CDR3 nucleotides are TGTGCCAGCAGCTTTGGACGGGACAACAATGAGCAGTTCTTC. It yields the protein CASSFGRDNNEQFF.

The rearrangement joins TRBV28 to TRBJ2-1, with D possibly TRBD2 on 6 matching bases. The CDR3 extends over 15 amino acids. V lost 5 bases, J lost 3 bases, and 14 bases lay in between. Germline-derived CDR1 and CDR2 are MDHEN and SYDVKM. The CDR3 DNA is TGTGCCAGCAGTCCCCCTAGCGCCCACTACAATGAGCAGTTCTTC. Translating gives CASSPPSAHYNEQFF.

This rearrangement joins TRBV29-1 to TRBJ1-3; D unresolved. Germline CDR1 SQVTM, CDR2 ANQGSEA. The CDR3 has 13 residues. Trimming removed 6 bases at V and 2 bases at J, with 11 bases between. Here the CDR3 DNA reads TGCAGCGTGTATGGTGTCCCTGGAAACACCATATATTTT. Translating gives CSVYGVPGNTIYF.

V usage is TRBV5-1 and J usage is TRBJ2-3, with TRBD1 as a possible D gene (6 bases). Germline assignment: CDR1 SGHRS and CDR2 YFSETQ. There are 15 residues in the CDR3. Deletions cut 3 bases from V and 2 bases from J, with 13 bases between. This chain's CDR3 is CASSSSRDNTDTQYF. For the CDR3, the DNA is TGCGCCAGCAGCTCGTCCCGGGACAACACAGATACGCAGTATTTT.

The chain combines TRBV2 with TRBJ1-4; possibly TRBD1 for D (6 bases). The germline V and J ends were trimmed by 1 base and 6 bases, with 18 bases remaining between them. Germline CDR1 is SNHLY and CDR2 is FYNNEI. The CDR3 length is 17 residues. Here the CDR3 DNA reads TGTGCCAGCAGTGAAGTCTCCCGAGGGGGGACTTATGAAAAACTGTTTTTT. This gives the protein CASSEVSRGGTYEKLFF.

To note about this clone: Other nucleotide sequences from this sample produce the same CDR3. The chain links TRBV11-3 to TRBJ2-1, with D unclear. V lost 1 base, J lost 4 bases, and 5 bases lay in between. CDR3 length: 13 residues. Germline CDR1 is SGHNT and CDR2 is YENEEA. Written as DNA, the CDR3 is TGTGCCAGCAGCTTAGGAAAATACAATGAGCAGTTCTTC. This translates into CASSLGKYNEQFF.

The chain links TRBV27 to TRBJ2-3, with D perhaps matching TRBD1 (7 bases). V lost 1 base and J 9 bases, leaving 11 bases between the germline ends. This CDR3 is 13 amino acids long. CDR1 is MNHEY and CDR2 is SMNVEV in the germline V gene (reference sequence). CDR3: CASSLLGGGTQYF. CDR3 coding DNA: TGTGCCAGCAGTTTATTAGGAGGGGGCACGCAGTATTTT.

This clone was seen ten or more times. The V and J genes are TRBV6-5 and TRBJ1-1, with TRBD1 identical over 8 bases. V lost 7 bases and J lost 0; bases outside the gene matches: 7. CDR3 size: 15 residues. CDR1 and CDR2 from the germline V gene are MNHEY and SVGAGI. The CDR3 DNA sequence: TGTGCCAGCACGGCCAGGGGGCACGTGAACACTGAAGCTTTCTTT. This translates into CASTARGHVNTEAFF.

The rearrangement joins TRBV2 to TRBJ1-3, with D hard to call. The germline gives CDR1 SNHLY, CDR2 FYNNEI. CDR3 length equals 14 residues. The V end was cut by 6 bases, the J end by 0 bases, with 9 bases between. CDR3 loop: CASRKFLSGNTIYF. DNA of the CDR3: TGTGCCAGCAGGAAGTTCCTCTCTGGAAACACCATATATTTT.

Regarding this clone: This specimen includes other DNA sequences encoding the same CDR3. This chain joins TRBV7-2 and TRBJ1-5; D is ambiguous. V was cut by 3 bases and J by 1 base, with 10 bases left in between. This CDR3 region has 15 residues. From germline, CDR1 is SGHTA and CDR2 FQGNSA. DNA of the CDR3: TGTGCCAGCAGCTTGGAAACCCTCAGCAATCAGCCCCAGCATTTT. Protein: CASSLETLSNQPQHF. The full variable domain, with the rest looked up from reference TRBV7-2 and TRBJ1-5, is GAGVSQSPSNKVTEKGKDVELRCDPISGHTALYWYRQSLGQGLEFLIYFQGNSAPDKSGLPSDRFSAERTGGSVSTLTIQRTQQEDSAVYLCASSLETLSNQPQHFGDGTRLSIL.

V gene TRBV5-5 combines with J gene TRBJ1-2, with TRBD1 as a possible D gene (5 bases). The CDR3 runs to 15 residues. Trimming cost V 0 bases and J 4 bases, with 13 bases left between them. In germline, CDR1 is SGHKS, CDR2 YYEKEE (reference sequence). The CDR3 nucleotides read TGTGCCAGCAGCTTGGTTCGGCAGGGTATCTATGGCTACACCTTC. Amino acid sequence: CASSLVRQGIYGYTF.

Note on this clone: Other DNA sequences in the same sample also yield this CDR3. The chain links TRBV28 to TRBJ1-4; 7 bases are a match to TRBD1. Germline V CDR1 and CDR2: MDHEN, SYDVKM. The CDR3 length is 14 residues. J gave up 3 bases and V 5 bases, and 3 bases lay outside the gene matches. The CDR3 loop is CASSLTGSNEKLFF. The CDR3 nucleotides read TGTGCCAGCAGTCTGACAGGGTCTAATGAAAAACTGTTTTTT.

The chain uses TRBV30 and TRBJ1-1, with 8 bases that match TRBD1. The germline V gene has CDR1 GTSNPN and CDR2 SVGIG (reference sequence). V gave up 1 base and J gave up 5 bases; unmatched junction bases: 9. The CDR3 consists of 15 residues. CDR3: CAWSGIAGGRTEAFF. The CDR3 DNA reads TGTGCCTGGAGTGGGATCGCAGGGGGCAGGACTGAAGCTTTCTTT.

The rearrangement links TRBV10-3 to TRBJ2-1; 13 bases are a match to TRBD2. Germline CDR1 reads ENHRY; CDR2 reads SYGVKD. The length of the CDR3 is 18 residues. Trimming took 5 bases from V and 4 from J; bases not matched to a gene: 11. The CDR3, as DNA: TGTGCCATCAGTTCAAGAACCGGGACTAGCGGGAAATACAATGAGCAGTTCTTC. Translation gives CAISSRTGTSGKYNEQFF.

Details on this clone: This may arise from a read error, as a much more abundant clone is one base away. Other DNA sequences in this specimen translate into the identical CDR3. This chain connects TRBV6-1 to TRBJ2-5, with D unresolved. The germline CDR1 and CDR2 sequences are MNHNS and SASEGT. This CDR3 has 14 residues. CDR3 sequence reads: CASSRIRNEETQYF. In nucleotides, the CDR3 is TGTGCCAGCAGTAGAATCAGGAACGAGGAGACCCAATACTTC.

The rearrangement joins TRBV2 to TRBJ1-2; D ambiguous. The CDR3 totals 13 residues. The V and J ends lost 2 bases and 3 bases respectively, with 7 bases between them. CDR1 SNHLY and CDR2 FYNNEI come from the germline V gene. Written as DNA, the CDR3 is TGTGCCAGCAGTGAATCGGCACACTATGGCTACACCTTC. Encoded protein: CASSESAHYGYTF.

The V call is TRBV7-3, the J call TRBJ2-7; TRBD2 aligns across 13 bases. With 4 bases clipped from V and 5 bases from J, the junction kept 11 bases outside the gene matches. CDR1 and CDR2 (germline): SGHTA, FQGTGA. The CDR3 totals 17 residues. The CDR3 DNA is TGTGCCAGCAGCTCCCAACCAGGACTAGCGGGAGACAACGAGCAGTACTTC. It codes for CASSSQPGLAGDNEQYF.

V is TRBV18 and J is TRBJ2-1; D remains unclear. V was pared by 3 bases and J by 7 bases, with 7 bases between. The CDR3 covers 12 residues. Germline V gene data show CDR1 as KGHSH and CDR2 as LQKENI. The CDR3 sequence: CASSPPRNEQFF. The DNA for the CDR3 is TGTGCCAGCTCACCCCCGAGAAATGAGCAGTTCTTC.

This clone was picked up a small number of times. The chain links TRBV5-4 to TRBJ1-2, with 9 bases matching TRBD1. V was pared by 4 bases and J by 6 bases, with 7 bases of the junction left unmatched. Germline assignment: CDR1 SGHNT and CDR2 YYREEE (reference sequence). The length of the CDR3 is 14 residues. CDR3 in DNA: TGTGCCAGCAGCAGATACAGGGGGCCAGATGGCTACACCTTC. Protein: CASSRYRGPDGYTF.